Listed below are T cell receptor beta chains from one sample, sequenced in a study of CD8 T cells in Susac syndrome. TCRdb reprocessed the immunoSEQ multiplex PCR reads with MiXCR, giving one entry per CDR3 protein. This repertoire shows 67,000 or so distinct CDR3 sequences, 93% found once; its top ten account for about 0.15%. Input material: CD4+ T cells from PBMCs. All receptors come from a human donor with Susac syndrome. Each CDR3 is given with its conserved first and last residue. A D gene is named only where the DNA matches it firmly. Rows may omit the clone size; those that give it use once, few, many or a size class.

size: .; J: TRBJ1-1; V: TRBV12-3/TRBV12-4; length: 17; D: TRBD1; DNA: TGTGCCAGCAGTTTTGGAATGACAGGGGGCGGGCAGCCTGAAGCTTTCTTT; CDR3: CASSFGMTGGGQPEAFF
size: .; J: TRBJ2-7; V: TRBV5-1; length: 13; D: .; DNA: TGCGCCAGCAGCTCAACGGGGGAATACGAGCAGTACTTC; CDR3: CASSSTGEYEQYF
size: .; J: TRBJ1-1; V: TRBV2; length: 15; D: .; DNA: TGTGCCAGCAGTGAAGTTCGGGGTTCCGACACTGAAGCTTTCTTT; CDR3: CASSEVRGSDTEAFF
size: .; J: TRBJ1-2; V: TRBV11-3; length: 14; D: TRBD1; DNA: TGTGCCAGCAGCTTAGATGGACAGGGAGAAGGCTACACCTTC; CDR3: CASSLDGQGEGYTF
size: .; J: TRBJ1-5; V: TRBV6-2/TRBV6-3; length: 13; D: .; DNA: TGTGCCAGCAGTTTGGGGGGGAGTCAGCCCCAGCATTTT; CDR3: CASSLGGSQPQHF
size: .; J: TRBJ1-5; V: TRBV30; length: 13; D: .; DNA: TGTGCCTGGAGTGTACGGGAGGAACAGCCCCAGCATTTT; CDR3: CAWSVREEQPQHF
size: .; J: TRBJ2-5; V: TRBV5-1; length: 13; D: .; DNA: TGCGCCACCAGTAGCGCCCGACAAGAGACCCAGTACTTC; CDR3: CATSSARQETQYF
size: .; J: TRBJ1-5; V: TRBV7-2; length: 15; D: TRBD1; DNA: TGTGCCAGCAGCTCAGGACAGGGGAAAAATCAGCCCCAGCATTTT; CDR3: CASSSGQGKNQPQHF
size: .; J: TRBJ2-7; V: TRBV5-1; length: 14; D: TRBD1; DNA: TGCGCCAGCAGCGGGGGGACAGGGGTCCACGAGCAGTACTTC; CDR3: CASSGGTGVHEQYF
size: .; J: TRBJ1-2; V: TRBV6-5; length: 14; D: .; DNA: TGTGCCAGCAGTTACCTAGACAGGACATATGGCTACACCTTC; CDR3: CASSYLDRTYGYTF
size: .; J: TRBJ2-5; V: TRBV5-1; length: 14; D: .; DNA: TGCGCCAGCAGCTTGGGGGGGGTCGAGGAGACCCAGTACTTC; CDR3: CASSLGGVEETQYF
size: .; J: TRBJ1-1; V: TRBV6-1; length: 14; D: .; DNA: TGTGCCAGCAGTGAAGCACGAGGGGGTCTTGAAGCTTTCTTT; CDR3: CASSEARGGLEAFF
size: .; J: TRBJ1-1; V: TRBV7-2; length: 13; D: .; DNA: TGTGCCAGCAGCTTCTGGTGGTCGGGTGAAGCTTTCTTT; CDR3: CASSFWWSGEAFF
size: .; J: TRBJ2-3; V: TRBV5-1; length: 16; D: .; DNA: TGCGCCAGCAGCCCGGGCCCGGAGGGCCTAGGAGATACGCAGTATTTT; CDR3: CASSPGPEGLGDTQYF
size: .; J: TRBJ2-1; V: TRBV7-2; length: 14; D: TRBD1; DNA: TGTGCCAGCAGCTCCGACAGGGGGGGGAATGAGCAGTTCTTC; CDR3: CASSSDRGGNEQFF
size: .; J: TRBJ2-2; V: TRBV4-2; length: 16; D: .; DNA: TGTGCCAGCAGACAAGACAGGACGGGGAACACCGGGGAGCTGTTTTTT; CDR3: CASRQDRTGNTGELFF
size: .; J: TRBJ1-2; V: TRBV20-1; length: 15; D: .; DNA: TGCAGTGCGGACGCTGCGGACAATCTTAACTATGGCTACACCTTC; CDR3: CSADAADNLNYGYTF
size: .; J: TRBJ1-3; V: TRBV7-9; length: 14; D: .; DNA: TGTGCCAGCAGCTTAGTACAGGGACGAGACACCATATATTTT; CDR3: CASSLVQGRDTIYF
size: .; J: TRBJ1-4; V: TRBV3-1; length: 16; D: .; DNA: TGTGCCAGCAGCCAAGAAACAGGGCGGGGACGGGAAAAACTGTTTTTT; CDR3: CASSQETGRGREKLFF
size: .; J: TRBJ1-2; V: TRBV2; length: 15; D: .; DNA: TGTGCCAGCAGTGAAGCGGGCAGTCCCTTTTATGGCTACACCTTC; CDR3: CASSEAGSPFYGYTF
size: .; J: TRBJ1-5; V: TRBV15; length: 15; D: .; DNA: TGTGCCACCAGCAGAGAACAGGGAGCCAATCAGCCCCAGCATTTT; CDR3: CATSREQGANQPQHF
size: .; J: TRBJ2-5; V: TRBV19; length: 16; D: TRBD1; DNA: TGTGCCAGTAGTAGTTCGGCAGGGGGCGCTTGGGAGACCCAGTACTTC; CDR3: CASSSSAGGAWETQYF
size: .; J: TRBJ2-2; V: TRBV5-6; length: 15; D: TRBD1; DNA: TGTGCCAGCAGCCCCTACCGGGACAGCACCGGGGAGCTGTTTTTT; CDR3: CASSPYRDSTGELFF
size: .; J: TRBJ2-3; V: TRBV6-2/TRBV6-3; length: 15; D: .; DNA: TGTGCCAGCAGTTACATCGGGGAGGGCACAGATACGCAGTATTTT; CDR3: CASSYIGEGTDTQYF
size: .; J: TRBJ1-4; V: TRBV20-1; length: 15; D: TRBD1; DNA: TGCAGTGCTTGGAAGCAGGGGGGTGTTAGTGAAAAACTGTTTTTT; CDR3: CSAWKQGGVSEKLFF
size: .; J: TRBJ1-3; V: TRBV12-5; length: 16; D: TRBD1; DNA: TGTGCTAGTGGCGCCTTTGACAGGGGGCTTGGAAACACCATATATTTT; CDR3: CASGAFDRGLGNTIYF
size: few; J: TRBJ2-3; V: TRBV6-2/TRBV6-3; length: 15; D: TRBD1; DNA: TGTGCCAGCAGTTACCGACAGGGGGTCACAGATACGCAGTATTTT; CDR3: CASSYRQGVTDTQYF
size: .; J: TRBJ2-3; V: TRBV29-1; length: 14; D: TRBD2; DNA: TGCAGCGTTGGGCTAGCGGAGCGAGGAGATACGCAGTATTTT; CDR3: CSVGLAERGDTQYF
size: .; J: TRBJ2-5; V: TRBV6-5; length: 15; D: .; DNA: TGTGCCAGCAGGTCTGGACAGAGCAAAAGAGAGACCCAGTACTTC; CDR3: CASRSGQSKRETQYF
size: .; J: TRBJ1-1; V: TRBV3-1; length: 15; D: TRBD1; DNA: TGTGCCAGCAGCCCACAGACAGGGGGCCAGACGGCAGCTTTCTTT; CDR3: CASSPQTGGQTAAFF
size: .; J: TRBJ2-7; V: TRBV4-2; length: 14; D: TRBD2; DNA: TGTGCCAGCAGCCTAGCGGGGGTACTGTACGAGCAGTACTTC; CDR3: CASSLAGVLYEQYF
size: once; J: TRBJ1-5; V: TRBV2; length: 12; D: .; DNA: TGTGCCAGCAGTCGGGGTTATCAGCCCCAGCATTTT; CDR3: CASSRGYQPQHF
size: .; J: TRBJ1-2; V: TRBV28; length: 15; D: TRBD1; DNA: TGTGCCAGCAGCACTCCTTCCTGGACAGGGAATGGCTACACCTTC; CDR3: CASSTPSWTGNGYTF
size: .; J: TRBJ1-1; V: TRBV28; length: 14; D: .; DNA: TGTGCCAGCAGTGGCGGGGCCCTGGGCACTGAAGCTTTCTTT; CDR3: CASSGGALGTEAFF
size: .; J: TRBJ2-3; V: TRBV20-1; length: 15; D: TRBD1; DNA: TGCAGTGCTAGAGGACAGGGTACTAACACAGATACGCAGTATTTT; CDR3: CSARGQGTNTDTQYF
size: .; J: TRBJ2-6; V: TRBV28; length: 16; D: TRBD1; DNA: TGTGCCAGCAGTCTGAGACAGGGGTCTGGGGCCAACGTCCTGACTTTC; CDR3: CASSLRQGSGANVLTF
size: once; J: TRBJ2-7; V: TRBV7-2; length: 14; D: TRBD1; DNA: TGTGCCAGCAGCCCACGGACAGGGTCAAACGAGCAGTACTTC; CDR3: CASSPRTGSNEQYF
size: .; J: TRBJ1-6; V: TRBV5-4; length: 14; D: .; DNA: TGTGCCAGCAGACGGGACATAGGGAATTCACCCCTCCACTTT; CDR3: CASRRDIGNSPLHF
size: .; J: TRBJ2-2; V: TRBV5-1; length: 13; D: .; DNA: TGCGCCAGCAGCTTGATGAACACCGGGGAGCTGTTTTTT; CDR3: CASSLMNTGELFF
size: .; J: TRBJ2-1; V: TRBV5-1; length: 15; D: TRBD1; DNA: TGCGCCAGCAGCTTGGGAGGACAGGGTCCCAATGAGCAGTTCTTC; CDR3: CASSLGGQGPNEQFF
size: .; J: TRBJ2-3; V: TRBV7-8; length: 14; D: .; DNA: TGTGCCAGCAGCACAATTTCGTCCCATAATACGCAGTATTTT; CDR3: CASSTISSHNTQYF
size: .; J: TRBJ2-2; V: TRBV4-3; length: 16; D: .; DNA: TGCGCCAGCAGCCAAGAGGAGGGGAGTTATGTCGGGGAGCTGTTTTTT; CDR3: CASSQEEGSYVGELFF